A single TCR beta chain is shown here with its context. Its antigen is still unknown. These data come from a study of shared clonotypes between healthy human individuals. About the research overall: Three plates were used per donor for CD4 naive, three for CD4 memory, two for CD8 naive and one for CD8 memory. Broader study findings: Larger richness was generally estimated for naive than memory subsets.

The donors were adults (healthy and HIV-negative) with no recent acute infections or vaccinations. Germline assignment: CDR1 KGHSH and CDR2 LQKENI. This CDR3 is 15 amino acids long. Trimming took off 2 bases at V and 0 bases at J, with 10 bases between the two ends. Original handling: ImmunoSEQ output lacked quality scores and full-length reads, limiting matched filtering. Repertoires were generated with immunoSEQ multiplex PCR, while TCRdb's copy carries only in-frame clones and drops some. V, J and clone size are taken as reported in that table, and D and trimming were inferred from the DNA itself. This table holds roughly 2.6 million clones, approximately 90% found once.

Sequenced: naive CD4+ T cells sorted from blood. Subset reported: CD45RA+ positively selected. This chain links TRBV18 with TRBJ2-5; D ambiguous. This sequence originates from a man between 18 and 35 years old in good health. Here the CDR3 DNA reads TGTGCCAGCTCACCAGGAGTCGGGTACCAAGAGACCCAGTACTTC. Amino acids: CASSPGVGYQETQYF.